The 21 T cell receptor beta chains below come from one sample, sequenced in a study of T cells in Graves' hyperthyroidism and ophthalmopathy. TCR beta CDR3 sequences were amplified from RNA transcripts. Initially, a first-round RT-PCR of the TCR CDR3 employed the HTBI primer set. TCRdb re-called the multiplex PCR reads through MiXCR, storing one row per CDR3 protein. This sample carries over 400,000 distinct CDR3 sequences, about 15% of them seen once, and the ten largest clones take around 14%. The sequencing sample was made of blood. These TCRs come from a man aged 18 to 30 with Graves' ophthalmopathy.

In its sample, this clonotype was seen a few times. The gene calls are TRBV29-1 and TRBJ2-7; 7 bases are shared with TRBD1. The length of the CDR3 is 13 residues. J was trimmed by 4 bases and V by 3 bases; bases with no gene match: 6. The germline gives CDR1 SQVTM, CDR2 ANQGSEA. The CDR3 nucleotides are TGCAGCGTTGACACAGGGGCTAAATACGAGCAGTACTTC. This sequence encodes CSVDTGAKYEQYF.

This clonotype was detected only a few times. This CDR3 is CSASSGDIADTQYF. The CDR3 DNA follows: TGCAGTGCTAGCTCTGGGGATATAGCAGATACGCAGTATTTT. V usage is TRBV20-1 and J usage is TRBJ2-3; no clear D. The germline V and J ends were trimmed by 3 bases and 4 bases, with 14 bases remaining between them. The CDR3 consists of 14 residues. CDR1 DFQATT and CDR2 SNEGSKA come from the germline V gene (reference sequence).

In its sample, this clonotype was seen a few times. One junction end disagrees with the germline gene, perhaps due to a read error. The V call is TRBV4-1, the J call TRBJ2-5, with D perhaps given as TRBD1 or TRBD2 (5 bases each). CDR1 and CDR2 from the germline V gene are MGHRA and YSYEKL. The CDR3 runs 13 residues. The CDR3 DNA reads TGCGCCAGCAGCCAATTGGGGGACGGCCGCCCCCACTTC. This gives the protein CASSQLGDGRPHF.

This chain connects TRBV24-1 to TRBJ2-1; D unclear. With 1 base removed from V and 5 bases from J, the gap between germline ends came to 11 bases. The germline CDR1 and CDR2 sequences are KGHDR and SFDVKD. CDR3 size: 15 residues. The CDR3 reads CATSDFASGDNEQFF. The CDR3 DNA follows: TGTGCCACCAGTGATTTTGCTTCAGGCGACAATGAGCAGTTCTTC.

This clonotype appeared many times. The chain joins TRBV12-3 or TRBV12-4 to TRBJ1-5; 7 bases are shared with TRBD1. J was trimmed by 4 bases and V by 7 bases; bases with no gene match: 16. The CDR3 runs to 17 residues. The DNA for the CDR3 is TGTGCCAGCACCAGACTGACAGGGCTGACCCCGAATCAGCCCCAGCATTTT. Translating it yields CASTRLTGLTPNQPQHF.

This clonotype was observed at least ten times. The CDR3 sequence is CASSLDGRLGNQPQHF. The CDR3 DNA reads TGCGCCAGCAGCTTGGACGGCAGGCTGGGCAATCAGCCCCAGCATTTT. This chain links TRBV5-1 with TRBJ1-5; D remains unclear. Germline lookup yields CDR1 SGHRS and CDR2 YFSETQ. CDR3 length equals 16 residues. Trimming left V 0 bases short and J 2 bases short, with 12 bases between. The variable domain in full, completed from reference TRBV5-1 and TRBJ1-5, reads KAGVTQTPRYLIKTRGQQVTLSCSPISGHRSVSWYQQTPGQGLQFLFEYFSETQRNKGNFPGRFSGRQFSNSRSEMNVSTLELGDSALYLCASSLDGRLGNQPQHFGDGTRLSIL.

This clonotype appeared many times. This rearrangement joins TRBV6-1 to TRBJ2-2, with 10 bases that match TRBD2. This CDR3 region has 16 residues. Trimming removed 3 bases from V and 0 bases from J; junction bases left unmatched: 1. Per germline, CDR1 MNHNS and CDR2 SASEGT. CDR3 sequence: CASSDTSGANTGELFF. Here the CDR3 DNA reads TGTGCCAGCAGTGATACTAGCGGGGCGAACACCGGGGAGCTGTTTTTT.

This clonotype was observed at least ten times. The chain employs TRBV9 and TRBJ2-5, with D possibly being TRBD1 (5 bases). The V gene lost 3 bases and the J gene lost 2 bases, with 8 bases spanning the gap. The CDR3 spans 13 residues. From germline, CDR1 is SGDLS and CDR2 YYNGEE. CDR3 coding DNA: TGTGCCAGCAGCGCGGACACTCAAGAGACCCAGTACTTC. This sequence encodes CASSADTQETQYF.

This clonotype was detected many times. This CDR3 reads CASSQGSGPSEKLFF. The CDR3 DNA reads TGCGCCAGCAGCCAAGGCTCAGGGCCAAGTGAAAAACTGTTTTTT. The V call is TRBV4-1, the J call TRBJ1-4, with D possibly TRBD1 on 5 matching bases. The CDR3 totals 15 residues. Trimming left V 1 base short and J 7 bases short, with 13 bases between. CDR1 is MGHRA and CDR2 is YSYEKL in the germline V gene.

This clonotype showed up many times. V is TRBV9 and J is TRBJ2-3, with 9 bases aligning to TRBD2. This CDR3 is built from 18 residues. Germline CDR1 is SGDLS and CDR2 is YYNGEE. Unmatched junction bases numbered 8, after V lost 0 bases and J lost 0 bases. The CDR3 DNA sequence: TGTGCCAGCAGCGTAGTGGGGTTAGCGGGGGCTAGCACAGATACGCAGTATTTT. It codes for CASSVVGLAGASTDTQYF.

About this clonotype itself: A read error may explain this, as a much larger clone is one base away. The rearrangement uses TRBV27 and TRBJ2-5; 8 nucleotides line up with TRBD2. CDR3 length: 15 residues. Germline V CDR1 and CDR2: MNHEY, SMNVEV (reference sequence). The CDR3 spells CASSGAGRDQESQYF. The CDR3 nucleotides read TGTGCCAGCAGTGGTGCCGGGAGGGACCAAGAGTCCCAGTACTTC.

This clonotype was picked up many times. V and J are TRBV7-9 and TRBJ2-7; 9 bases fit TRBD2. V shed 5 bases, J shed 6 bases, and the junction held 11 bases outside the gene matches. This CDR3 is built from 15 residues. Germline values: CDR1 SEHNR, CDR2 FQNEAQ (reference sequence). This CDR3 reads CASSPIAGELGEQYF. The CDR3 DNA is TGTGCCAGCAGCCCTATAGCGGGAGAGCTCGGCGAGCAGTACTTC.

This clonotype was detected many times. The rearrangement links TRBV30 to TRBJ1-2; D not certain. The CDR3 runs 13 residues. V lost 1 base and J 6 bases, leaving 12 bases between the germline ends. CDR1 GTSNPN and CDR2 SVGIG come from the germline V gene (reference sequence). The CDR3 is CAWSAGSSDGYTF. For the CDR3, the DNA is TGTGCCTGGAGTGCCGGGTCGTCAGATGGCTACACCTTC.

This clonotype showed up many times. The chain carries TRBV20-1 and TRBJ1-2; TRBD1 might be the D (5 bases). Trimming took 4 bases from V and 4 from J, leaving 13 bases between them. Germline-derived CDR1 and CDR2 are DFQATT and SNEGSKA (reference sequence). The CDR3 sequence is 13 residues long. This chain's CDR3 is CSATDDSAYGYTF. In nucleotides, the CDR3 is TGCAGTGCTACCGACGACAGCGCCTATGGCTACACCTTC.

This clonotype came up many times. The chain links TRBV6-2 or TRBV6-3 to TRBJ1-2; 8 bases line up with TRBD1. The V segment lost 2 bases and the J segment 4 bases; nucleotides outside the gene matches: 6. CDR1 and CDR2 from the germline V gene are MNHEY and SVGEGT. The CDR3 totals 15 residues. The CDR3 loop reads CASSYLGQGAYGYTF. The CDR3 coding sequence is TGTGCCAGCAGTTACCTAGGACAGGGCGCCTATGGCTACACCTTC.

V usage is TRBV19 and J usage is TRBJ2-6, with 9 bases that match TRBD1. CDR1 and CDR2 from the germline V gene are LNHDA and SQIVND (reference sequence). V lost 5 bases to trimming and J lost 1 base; unmatched junction nucleotides: 6. CDR3 size: 17 residues. This chain's CDR3 is CASSLRDRASGANVLTF. The CDR3 nucleotides read TGTGCCAGTAGTCTACGGGACAGGGCTTCTGGGGCCAACGTCCTGACTTTC.

There are many counts of this clonotype. The chain recombines TRBV19 with TRBJ2-1, with 8 bases identical to TRBD2. The junction had 9 bases not matched to a gene; V was cut back by 7 bases and J by 4 bases. The CDR3 extends over 15 amino acids. Germline CDR1 LNHDA, CDR2 SQIVND (reference sequence). The CDR3, as DNA: TGTGCCAGTATTACGGGAGGGACTCCATACAATGAGCAGTTCTTC. It specifies CASITGGTPYNEQFF.

Here the CDR3 reads CASSLAENTGELFF. The CDR3 bases are TGTGCCAGCAGCTTGGCGGAGAACACCGGGGAGCTGTTTTTT. The J gene is TRBJ2-2, the V gene TRBV5-6; D gene uncertain. V lost 0 bases and J lost 1, with 4 bases in between. Germline V CDR1 and CDR2: SGHDT, YYEEEE. The length of the CDR3 is 14 residues.

V and J are TRBV30 and TRBJ1-1, with TRBD1 matching over 11 bases. Losses at the gene ends were 0 bases for V and 5 bases for J; bases not matched to a gene: 8. Germline V gene sequence: CDR1 GTSNPN, CDR2 SVGIG (reference sequence). The CDR3 covers 16 residues. DNA for the CDR3: TGTGCCTGGAGTGTCCGATGGGACAGGGGGGGGACTGAAGCTTTCTTT. Translated, it gives CAWSVRWDRGGTEAFF.

This clonotype was seen at least ten times. This rearrangement joins TRBV10-3 to TRBJ2-7; 8 positions agree with TRBD2. The V and J ends lost 5 bases and 2 bases, in that order; junction bases with no gene match: 5. This CDR3 is built from 14 residues. Per germline, CDR1 ENHRY and CDR2 SYGVKD. Here the CDR3 reads CAISRPGGAYEQYF. CDR3 bases: TGTGCCATCAGTAGGCCCGGGGGGGCCTACGAGCAGTACTTC.

V is TRBV19 and J is TRBJ1-5; no clear D gene. V shed 5 bases and J shed 3 bases, with 8 bases lying between them. Germline V CDR1 and CDR2: LNHDA, SQIVND (reference sequence). The CDR3 sequence is 13 residues long. CDR3 nucleotides: TGTGCCAGTAGTTTCGCCAACAATCAGCCCCAGCATTTT. As protein: CASSFANNQPQHF.